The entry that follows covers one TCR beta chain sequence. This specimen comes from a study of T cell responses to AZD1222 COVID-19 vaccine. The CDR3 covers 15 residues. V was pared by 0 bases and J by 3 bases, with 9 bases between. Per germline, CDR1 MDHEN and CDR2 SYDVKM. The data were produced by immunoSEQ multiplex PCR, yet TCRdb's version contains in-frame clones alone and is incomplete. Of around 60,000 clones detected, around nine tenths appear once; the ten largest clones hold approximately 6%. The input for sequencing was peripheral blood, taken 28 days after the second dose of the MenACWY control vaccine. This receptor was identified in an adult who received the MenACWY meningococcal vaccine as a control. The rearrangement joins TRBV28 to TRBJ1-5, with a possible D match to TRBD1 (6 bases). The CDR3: CASSLWRDNNQPQHF. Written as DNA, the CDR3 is TGTGCCAGCAGTTTATGGAGGGACAACAATCAGCCCCAGCATTTT.